One T cell receptor beta chain is described in this entry. Antigen specificity is unknown. The sample is drawn from a study of OX40 agonist ivuxolimab in advanced cancers. Study-level background: At 0.01 to 10 mg/kg, ivuxolimab was administered intravenously to patients every 2 weeks.

Study findings and constraints: The CD4+ and CD8+ T cells in the blood had expanded clonally by week 6 at 0.1 to 3.0 mg/kg.

The CDR3 length is 21 residues. The ends lost 6 bases at V and 0 bases at J; junction bases unmatched: 19. Germline loops: CDR1 MNHEY, CDR2 SMNVEV (reference sequence). The repertoire was sequenced with immunoSEQ multiplex PCR; TCRdb's copy has only in-frame clones and lacks some. The sample has 55,000 to 70,000 clones, roughly 92% seen once. The sample in question was CD4+ or CD8+ T cells sorted from blood, obtained in a trial of the OX40 agonist ivuxolimab. The TCR sequence derives from an adult with an advanced solid tumor such as melanoma, head and neck, liver or kidney cancer. The chain couples TRBV27 to TRBJ1-5; 11 nucleotides align to TRBD1. CDR3 DNA sequence: TGTGCCAGCAGCCCACGGCAAGGACAGGGGGCCCGCATTTATAGCAATCAGCCCCAGCATTTT. Encoded protein: CASSPRQGQGARIYSNQPQHF.